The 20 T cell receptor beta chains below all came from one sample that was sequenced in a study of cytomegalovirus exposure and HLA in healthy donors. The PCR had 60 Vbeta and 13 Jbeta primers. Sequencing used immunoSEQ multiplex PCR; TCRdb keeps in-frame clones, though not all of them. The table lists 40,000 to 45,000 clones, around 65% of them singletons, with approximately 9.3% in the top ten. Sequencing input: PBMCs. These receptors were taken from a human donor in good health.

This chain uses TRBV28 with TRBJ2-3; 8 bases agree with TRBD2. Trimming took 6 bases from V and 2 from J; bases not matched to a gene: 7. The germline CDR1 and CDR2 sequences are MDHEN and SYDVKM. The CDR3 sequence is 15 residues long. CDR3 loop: CASRPGRGDTDTQYF. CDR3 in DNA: TGTGCCAGCAGGCCTGGGCGGGGGGACACAGATACGCAGTATTTT.

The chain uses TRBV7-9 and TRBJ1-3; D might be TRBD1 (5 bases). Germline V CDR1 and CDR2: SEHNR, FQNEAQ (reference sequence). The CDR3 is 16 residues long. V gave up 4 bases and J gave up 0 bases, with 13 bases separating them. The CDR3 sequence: CASSSDGASSGNTIYF. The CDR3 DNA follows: TGTGCCAGCAGCTCCGATGGGGCGAGCTCTGGAAACACCATATATTTT.

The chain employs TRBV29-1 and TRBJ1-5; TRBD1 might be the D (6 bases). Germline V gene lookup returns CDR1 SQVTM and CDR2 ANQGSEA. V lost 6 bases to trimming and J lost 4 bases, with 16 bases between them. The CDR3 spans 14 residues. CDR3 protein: CSVRTGTPNQPQHF. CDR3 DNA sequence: TGCAGCGTGAGAACCGGGACACCGAATCAGCCCCAGCATTTT.

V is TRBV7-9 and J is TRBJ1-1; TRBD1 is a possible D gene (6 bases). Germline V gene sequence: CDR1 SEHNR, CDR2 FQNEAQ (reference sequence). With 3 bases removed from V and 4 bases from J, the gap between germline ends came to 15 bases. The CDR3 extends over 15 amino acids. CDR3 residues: CASSFKGPGVTEAFF. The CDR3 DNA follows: TGTGCCAGCAGCTTTAAGGGGCCAGGGGTCACTGAAGCTTTCTTT.

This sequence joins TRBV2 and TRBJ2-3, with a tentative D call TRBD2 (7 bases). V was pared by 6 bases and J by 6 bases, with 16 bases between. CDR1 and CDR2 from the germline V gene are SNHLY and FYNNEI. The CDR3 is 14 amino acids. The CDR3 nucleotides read TGTGCCAGCAGGAAAAATGGGGGGGCGGATACGCAGTATTTT. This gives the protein CASRKNGGADTQYF.

CDR3 sequence: CASSERGGGTGELFF. CDR3 sequence (DNA): TGCGCCAGCAGTGAGCGCGGGGGGGGCACCGGGGAGCTGTTTTTT. This rearrangement joins TRBV10-1 to TRBJ2-2; 9 nucleotides agree with TRBD2. The CDR3 loop spans 15 amino acids. Germline V lookup: CDR1 WNHNN, CDR2 SYGVQD (reference sequence). The J segment lost 4 bases and the V segment lost 2 bases, leaving 2 bases of the junction unmatched.

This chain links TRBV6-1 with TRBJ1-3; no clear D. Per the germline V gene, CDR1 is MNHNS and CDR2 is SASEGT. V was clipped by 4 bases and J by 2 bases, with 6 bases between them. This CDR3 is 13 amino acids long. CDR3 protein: CASSGGTGNTIYF. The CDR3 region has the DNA TGTGCCAGCAGTGGAGGGACTGGAAACACCATATATTTT.

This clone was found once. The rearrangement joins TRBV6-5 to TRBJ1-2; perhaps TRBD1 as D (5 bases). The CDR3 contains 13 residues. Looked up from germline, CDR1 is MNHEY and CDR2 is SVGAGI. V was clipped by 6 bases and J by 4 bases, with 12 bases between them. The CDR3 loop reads CASSSGFGYGYTF. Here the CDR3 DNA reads TGTGCCAGCAGCTCAGGGTTCGGCTATGGCTACACCTTC.

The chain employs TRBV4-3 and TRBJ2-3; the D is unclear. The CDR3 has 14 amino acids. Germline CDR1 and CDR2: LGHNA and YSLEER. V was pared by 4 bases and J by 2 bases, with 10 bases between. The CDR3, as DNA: TGCGCCAGCAGCCGTACGGTCGACACAGATACGCAGTATTTT. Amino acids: CASSRTVDTDTQYF.

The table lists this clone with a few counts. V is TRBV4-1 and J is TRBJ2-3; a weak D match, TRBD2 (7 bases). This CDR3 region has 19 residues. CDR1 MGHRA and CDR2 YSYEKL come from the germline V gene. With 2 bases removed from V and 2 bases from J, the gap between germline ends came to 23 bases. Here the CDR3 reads CASSQPSILAGAPTDTQYF. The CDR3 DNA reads TGCGCCAGCAGCCAACCCTCCATTTTGGCGGGGGCTCCCACAGATACGCAGTATTTT.

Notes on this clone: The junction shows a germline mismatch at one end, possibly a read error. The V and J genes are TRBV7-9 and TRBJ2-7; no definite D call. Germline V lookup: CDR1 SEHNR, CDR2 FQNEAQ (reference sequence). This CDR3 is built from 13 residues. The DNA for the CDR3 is TGTGCCAGCAACTTAACAGCAACCTACGAGCAGTACTTC. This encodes CASNLTATYEQYF.

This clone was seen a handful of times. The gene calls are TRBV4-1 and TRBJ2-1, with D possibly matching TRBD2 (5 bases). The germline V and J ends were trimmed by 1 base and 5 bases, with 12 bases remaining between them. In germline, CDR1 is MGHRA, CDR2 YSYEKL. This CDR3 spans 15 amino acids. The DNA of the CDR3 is TGCGCCAGCAGCCAAGTTAACGGGGTACACAATGAGCAGTTCTTC. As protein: CASSQVNGVHNEQFF.

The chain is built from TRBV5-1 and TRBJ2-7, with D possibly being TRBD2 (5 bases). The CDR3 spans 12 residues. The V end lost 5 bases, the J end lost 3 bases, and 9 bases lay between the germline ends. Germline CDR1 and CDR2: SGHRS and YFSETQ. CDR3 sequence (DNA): TGCGCCAGCAGGGACTTTAGCTACGAGCAGTACTTC. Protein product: CASRDFSYEQYF.

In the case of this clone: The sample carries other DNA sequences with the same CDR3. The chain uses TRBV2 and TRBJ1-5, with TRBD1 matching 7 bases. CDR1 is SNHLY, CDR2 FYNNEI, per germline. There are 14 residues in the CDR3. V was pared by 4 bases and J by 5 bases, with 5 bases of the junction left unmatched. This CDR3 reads CASSGTGGYQPQHF. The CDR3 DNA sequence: TGTGCCAGCAGTGGGACAGGCGGGTATCAGCCCCAGCATTTT.

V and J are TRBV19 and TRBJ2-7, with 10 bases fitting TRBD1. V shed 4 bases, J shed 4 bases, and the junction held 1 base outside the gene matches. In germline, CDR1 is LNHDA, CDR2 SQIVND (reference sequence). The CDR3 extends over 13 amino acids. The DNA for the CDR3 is TGTGCCAGTAGTAGGACAGGGGGGTACGAGCAGTACTTC. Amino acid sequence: CASSRTGGYEQYF.

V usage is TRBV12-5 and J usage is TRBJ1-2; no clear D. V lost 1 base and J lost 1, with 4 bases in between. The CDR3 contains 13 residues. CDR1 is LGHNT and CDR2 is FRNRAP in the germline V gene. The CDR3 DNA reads TGTGCTAGTGGTTTGGCACTTAACTATGGCTACACCTTC. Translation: CASGLALNYGYTF.

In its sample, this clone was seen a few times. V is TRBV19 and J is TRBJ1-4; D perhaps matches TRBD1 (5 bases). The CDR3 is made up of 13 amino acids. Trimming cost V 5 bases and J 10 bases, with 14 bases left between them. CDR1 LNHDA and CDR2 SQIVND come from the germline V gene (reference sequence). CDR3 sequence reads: CASSRGTEGKLFF. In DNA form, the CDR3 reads TGTGCCAGTAGTCGCGGGACCGAGGGAAAACTGTTTTTT.

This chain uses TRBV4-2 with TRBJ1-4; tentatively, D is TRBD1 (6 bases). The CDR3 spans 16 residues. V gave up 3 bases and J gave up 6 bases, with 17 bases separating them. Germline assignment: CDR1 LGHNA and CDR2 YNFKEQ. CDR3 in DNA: TGTGCCAGCAGCCAGGCACATGGGACACGAGATGAAAAACTGTTTTTT. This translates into CASSQAHGTRDEKLFF.

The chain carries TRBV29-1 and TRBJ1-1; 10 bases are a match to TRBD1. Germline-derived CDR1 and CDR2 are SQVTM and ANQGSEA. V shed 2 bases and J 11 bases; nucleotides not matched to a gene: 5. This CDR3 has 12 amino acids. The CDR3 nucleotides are TGCAGCGTTGAAAGGGACAGGGGCCTCGCTTTCTTT. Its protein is CSVERDRGLAFF. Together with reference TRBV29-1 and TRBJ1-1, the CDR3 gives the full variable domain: SAVISQKPSRDICQRGTSLTIQCQVDSQVTMMFWYRQQPGQSLTLIATANQGSEATYESGFVIDKFPISRPNLTFSTLTVSNMSPEDSSIYLCSVERDRGLAFFGQGTRLTVV.

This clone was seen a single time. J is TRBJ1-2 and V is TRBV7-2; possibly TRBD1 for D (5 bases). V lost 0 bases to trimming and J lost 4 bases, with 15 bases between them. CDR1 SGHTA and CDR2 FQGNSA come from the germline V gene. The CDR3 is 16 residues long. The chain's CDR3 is CASSLAPQGLFYGYTF. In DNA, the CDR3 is TGTGCCAGCAGCTTAGCGCCCCAGGGCCTCTTCTATGGCTACACCTTC.